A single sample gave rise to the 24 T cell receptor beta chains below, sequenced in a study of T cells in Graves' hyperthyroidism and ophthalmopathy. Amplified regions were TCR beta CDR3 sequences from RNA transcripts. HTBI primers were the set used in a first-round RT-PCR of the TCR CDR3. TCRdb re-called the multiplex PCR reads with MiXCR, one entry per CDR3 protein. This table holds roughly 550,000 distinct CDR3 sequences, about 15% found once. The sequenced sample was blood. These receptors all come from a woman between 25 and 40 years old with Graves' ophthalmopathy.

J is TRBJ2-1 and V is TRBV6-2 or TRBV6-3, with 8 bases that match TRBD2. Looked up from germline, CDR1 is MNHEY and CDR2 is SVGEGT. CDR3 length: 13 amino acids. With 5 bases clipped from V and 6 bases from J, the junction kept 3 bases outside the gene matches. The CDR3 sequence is CASSMAGGNEQFF. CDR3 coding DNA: TGTGCCAGCAGTATGGCGGGAGGCAATGAGCAGTTCTTC.

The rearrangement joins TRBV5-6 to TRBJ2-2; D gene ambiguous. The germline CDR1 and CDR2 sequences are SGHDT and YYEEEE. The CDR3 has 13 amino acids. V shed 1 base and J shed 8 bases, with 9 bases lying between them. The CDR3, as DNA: TGTGCCAGCAGCTTGACAGTTTGGGGGGAGCTGTTTTTT. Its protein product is CASSLTVWGELFF.

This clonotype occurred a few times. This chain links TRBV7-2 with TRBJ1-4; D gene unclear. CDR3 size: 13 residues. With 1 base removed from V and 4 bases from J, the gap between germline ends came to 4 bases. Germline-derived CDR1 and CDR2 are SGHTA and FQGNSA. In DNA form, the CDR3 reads TGTGCCAGCAGCTTAGGGTTTAATGAAAAACTGTTTTTT. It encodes CASSLGFNEKLFF.

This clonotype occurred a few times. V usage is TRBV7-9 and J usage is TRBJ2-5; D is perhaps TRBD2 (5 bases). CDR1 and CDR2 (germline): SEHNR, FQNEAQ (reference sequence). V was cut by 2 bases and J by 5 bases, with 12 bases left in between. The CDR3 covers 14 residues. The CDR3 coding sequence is TGTGCCAGCAGCTTAAGGGAGAGAAAGGAGACCCAGTACTTC. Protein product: CASSLRERKETQYF. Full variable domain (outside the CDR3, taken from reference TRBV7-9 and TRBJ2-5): DTGVSQNPRHKITKRGQNVTFRCDPISEHNRLYWYRQTLGQGPEFLTYFQNEAQLEKSRLLSDRFSAERPKGSFSTLEIQRTEQGDSAMYLCASSLRERKETQYFGPGTRLLVL.

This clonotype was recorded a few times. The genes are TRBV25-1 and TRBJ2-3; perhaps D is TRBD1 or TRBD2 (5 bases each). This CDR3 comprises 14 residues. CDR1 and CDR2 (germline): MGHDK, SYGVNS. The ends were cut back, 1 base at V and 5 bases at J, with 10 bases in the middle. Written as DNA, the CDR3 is TGTGCCAGCAGTGAATTCCGTGGGGGAGATACGCAGTATTTT. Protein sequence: CASSEFRGGDTQYF.

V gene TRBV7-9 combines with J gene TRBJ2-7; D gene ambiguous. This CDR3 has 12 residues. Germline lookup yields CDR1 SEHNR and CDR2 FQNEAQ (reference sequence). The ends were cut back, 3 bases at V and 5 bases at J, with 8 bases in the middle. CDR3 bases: TGTGCCAGCAGCTTGATGAACGACGAGCAGTACTTC. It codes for CASSLMNDEQYF.

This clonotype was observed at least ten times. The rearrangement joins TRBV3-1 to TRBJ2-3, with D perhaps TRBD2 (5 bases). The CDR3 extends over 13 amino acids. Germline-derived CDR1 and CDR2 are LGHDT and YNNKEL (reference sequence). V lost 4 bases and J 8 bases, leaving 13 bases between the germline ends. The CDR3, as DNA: TGTGCCAGCAGCCCCCAGAGGGCAGTTACGCAGTATTTT. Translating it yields CASSPQRAVTQYF.

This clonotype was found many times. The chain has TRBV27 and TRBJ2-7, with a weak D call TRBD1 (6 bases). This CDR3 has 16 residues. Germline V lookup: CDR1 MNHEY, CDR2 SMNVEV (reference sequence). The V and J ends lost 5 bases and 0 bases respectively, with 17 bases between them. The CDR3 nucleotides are TGTGCCAGCAGTCCCGGGACACATGCTTCCTCCTACGAGCAGTACTTC. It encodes CASSPGTHASSYEQYF.

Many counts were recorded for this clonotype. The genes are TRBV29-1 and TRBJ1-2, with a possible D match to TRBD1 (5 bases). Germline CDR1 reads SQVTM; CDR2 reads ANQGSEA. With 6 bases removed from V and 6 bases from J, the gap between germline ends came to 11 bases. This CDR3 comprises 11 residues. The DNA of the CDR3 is TGCAGCGTAACCGACAGCAATGGCTACACCTTC. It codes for CSVTDSNGYTF.

The CDR3 nucleotides read TGTGCCAGCAGCTTGGTAGGGGGGCTAGCGGGAAACTACGAGCAGTACTTC. It is translated as CASSLVGGLAGNYEQYF. The chain employs TRBV5-6 and TRBJ2-7, with TRBD2 matching over 9 bases. Looked up from germline, CDR1 is SGHDT and CDR2 is YYEEEE. The V and J ends lost 0 bases and 3 bases, in that order; junction bases with no gene match: 10. This CDR3 is built from 17 residues. Supplemented by reference TRBV5-6 and TRBJ2-7, the full variable domain reads DAGVTQSPTHLIKTRGQQVTLRCSPKSGHDTVSWYQQALGQGPQFIFQYYEEEERQRGNFPDRFSGHQFPNYSSELNVNALLLGDSALYLCASSLVGGLAGNYEQYFGPGTRLTVT.

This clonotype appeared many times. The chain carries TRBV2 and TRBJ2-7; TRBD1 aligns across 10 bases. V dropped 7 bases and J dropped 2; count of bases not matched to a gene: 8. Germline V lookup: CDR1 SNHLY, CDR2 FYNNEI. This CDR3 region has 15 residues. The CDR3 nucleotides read TGTGCCAGCACCCCAGGGACAGGGGTCGCCTACGAGCAGTACTTC. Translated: CASTPGTGVAYEQYF.

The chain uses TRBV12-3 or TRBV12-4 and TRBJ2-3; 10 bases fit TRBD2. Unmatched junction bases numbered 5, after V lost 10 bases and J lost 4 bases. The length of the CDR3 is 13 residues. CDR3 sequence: CATTGTSADTQYF. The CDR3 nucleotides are TGTGCCACCACCGGGACTAGCGCAGATACGCAGTATTTT.

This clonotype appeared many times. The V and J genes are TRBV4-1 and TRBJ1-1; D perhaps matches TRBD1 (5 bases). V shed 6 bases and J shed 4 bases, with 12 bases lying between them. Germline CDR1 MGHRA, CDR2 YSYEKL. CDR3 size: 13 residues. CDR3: CASRRGMSTEAFF. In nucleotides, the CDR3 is TGCGCCAGCAGGCGGGGGATGAGCACTGAAGCTTTCTTT.

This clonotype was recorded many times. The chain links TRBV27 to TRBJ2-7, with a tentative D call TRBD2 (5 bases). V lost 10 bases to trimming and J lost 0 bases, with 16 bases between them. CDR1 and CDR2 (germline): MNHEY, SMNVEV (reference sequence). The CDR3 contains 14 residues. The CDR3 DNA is TGTGCCACTAAGGGAAGCGGTAGCTCCTACGAGCAGTACTTC. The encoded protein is CATKGSGSSYEQYF.

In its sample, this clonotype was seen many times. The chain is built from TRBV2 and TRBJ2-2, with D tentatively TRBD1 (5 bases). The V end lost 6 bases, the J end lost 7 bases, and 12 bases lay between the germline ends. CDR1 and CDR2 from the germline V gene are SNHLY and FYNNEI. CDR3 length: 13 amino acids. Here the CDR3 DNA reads TGTGCCAGCAGGCAGGGTTGGAACGGGGAGCTGTTTTTT. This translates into CASRQGWNGELFF.

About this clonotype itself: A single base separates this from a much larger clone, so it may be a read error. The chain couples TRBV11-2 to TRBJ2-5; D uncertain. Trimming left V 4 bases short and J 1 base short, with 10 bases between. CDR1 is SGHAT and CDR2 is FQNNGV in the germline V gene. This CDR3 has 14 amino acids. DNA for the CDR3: TGTGCCAGCAGCTCCCCGGCGATCCAAGAGACCCAGTACTTC. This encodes CASSSPAIQETQYF.

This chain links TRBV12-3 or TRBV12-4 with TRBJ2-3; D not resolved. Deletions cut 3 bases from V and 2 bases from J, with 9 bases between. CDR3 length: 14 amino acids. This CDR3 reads CASSLGSYTDTQYF. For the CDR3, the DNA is TGTGCCAGCAGTTTGGGTAGCTACACAGATACGCAGTATTTT.

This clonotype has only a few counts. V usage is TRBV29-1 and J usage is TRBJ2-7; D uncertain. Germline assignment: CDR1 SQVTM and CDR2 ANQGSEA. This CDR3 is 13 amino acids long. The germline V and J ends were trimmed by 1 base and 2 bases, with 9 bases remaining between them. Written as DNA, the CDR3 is TGCAGCGTTGAAGGTCGGTTTACCTACGAGCAGTACTTC. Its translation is CSVEGRFTYEQYF.

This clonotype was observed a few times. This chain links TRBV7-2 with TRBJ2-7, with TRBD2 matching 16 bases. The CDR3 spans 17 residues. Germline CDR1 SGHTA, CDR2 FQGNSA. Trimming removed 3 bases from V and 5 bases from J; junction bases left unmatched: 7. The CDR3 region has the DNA TGTGCCAGCAGCTTGGGACTAGCGGGAGGGAACCTAGACGAGCAGTACTTC. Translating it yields CASSLGLAGGNLDEQYF. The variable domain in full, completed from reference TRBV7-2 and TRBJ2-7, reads GAGVSQSPSNKVTEKGKDVELRCDPISGHTALYWYRQSLGQGLEFLIYFQGNSAPDKSGLPSDRFSAERTGGSVSTLTIQRTQQEDSAVYLCASSLGLAGGNLDEQYFGPGTRLTVT.

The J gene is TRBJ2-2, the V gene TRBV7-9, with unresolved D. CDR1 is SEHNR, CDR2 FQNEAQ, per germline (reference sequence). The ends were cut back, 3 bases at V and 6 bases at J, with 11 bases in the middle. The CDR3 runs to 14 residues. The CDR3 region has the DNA TGTGCCAGCAGCTTGGGTTTTCTCGCCGGGGAGCTGTTTTTT. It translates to CASSLGFLAGELFF.

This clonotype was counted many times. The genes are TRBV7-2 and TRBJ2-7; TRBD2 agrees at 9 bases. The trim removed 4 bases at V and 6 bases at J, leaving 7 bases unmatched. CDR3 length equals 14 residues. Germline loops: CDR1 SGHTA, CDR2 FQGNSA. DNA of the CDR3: TGTGCCAGCAGCTCTTATAGCGGGAGTGGCGAGCAGTACTTC. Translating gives CASSSYSGSGEQYF.

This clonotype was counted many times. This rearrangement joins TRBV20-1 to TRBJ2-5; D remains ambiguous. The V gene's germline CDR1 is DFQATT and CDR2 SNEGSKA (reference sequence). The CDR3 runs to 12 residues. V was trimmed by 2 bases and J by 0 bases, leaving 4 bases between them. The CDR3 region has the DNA TGCAGTGCTAGACCGGACCAAGAGACCCAGTACTTC. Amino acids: CSARPDQETQYF.

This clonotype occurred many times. The CDR3 DNA reads TGTGCCTGGAACTCGCAGGGTGTGGGGGAGCTGTTTTTT. Residues: CAWNSQGVGELFF. The genes are TRBV30 and TRBJ2-2, with D perhaps matching TRBD1 (5 bases). From germline, CDR1 is GTSNPN and CDR2 SVGIG (reference sequence). With 4 bases removed from V and 8 bases from J, the gap between germline ends came to 14 bases. The CDR3 covers 13 residues.

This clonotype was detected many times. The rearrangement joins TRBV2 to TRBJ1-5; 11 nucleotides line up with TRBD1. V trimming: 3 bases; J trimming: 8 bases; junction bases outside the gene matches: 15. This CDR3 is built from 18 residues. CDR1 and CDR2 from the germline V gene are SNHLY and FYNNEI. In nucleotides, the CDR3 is TGTGCCAGCAGTGATCTATTCGAGAGGACAGGGGGCTTGAAGCCCCAGCATTTT. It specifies CASSDLFERTGGLKPQHF.